This TCR beta chain came from a study of blood T cells in healthy people across ages. Study-wide points: Age advanced and TCR beta diversity per million T cells fell, roughly linearly.

V gave up 3 bases and J gave up 1 base; unmatched junction bases: 7. The CDR3 loop spans 16 amino acids. The germline V gene has CDR1 SNHLY and CDR2 FYNNEI. A J-beta primer mix and a sample-barcoded 5' primer were used in a second PCR of about 6 to 12 cycles. Each cDNA was tagged by a template-switch adaptor containing 12 random nucleotides. MiXCR, run by TCRdb on the 5' RACE reads, gives a single entry per CDR3 protein. The sample contains about 1.5 million distinct CDR3 sequences, less than 45% of which appear only once. With respect to this clonotype: The antigen remains unidentified.

This TCR was recovered from a woman younger than 35 in good health. The chain carries TRBV2 and TRBJ2-3; 7 bases fit TRBD2. Sequenced material: blood. The CDR3 loop is CASSDLLAARTDTQYF. In nucleotides, the CDR3 is TGTGCCAGCAGTGATCTGCTAGCGGCCCGCACAGATACGCAGTATTTT.